The present T cell receptor beta chain was sequenced within a study of blood T cell repertoires in COVID-19. The wider study: Sites across the United States, Italy and Spain contributed samples from acute and convalescent COVID-19. PBMCs, B-cell-depleted T cells, or T cells were the source of the cDNA or gDNA that made up the material.

Original data processing: Amplified reference gene primers provided the basis for estimating nucleated cell counts. The table came from immunoSEQ multiplex PCR; TCRdb's copy has only in-frame clones and leaves some out. Clone size and the V and J calls come from that table; the DNA yielded D and trimming. Altogether tens of thousands of clones are present, about four fifths being singletons, with the ten largest covering approximately 2.4%. The TCR was taken from a man aged 50-60 years with acute or convalescent COVID-19. Sample: peripheral blood.

The DNA of the CDR3 is TGTGCCAGCAGTTTTTTCAGGGGCACCGGGGAGCTGTTTTTT. Its protein product is CASSFFRGTGELFF. The gene calls are TRBV28 and TRBJ2-2; the D gene is possibly TRBD1 (6 bases). CDR3 length equals 14 residues. Germline V CDR1 and CDR2: MDHEN, SYDVKM. The V and J ends lost 3 bases and 4 bases respectively, with 9 bases between them.